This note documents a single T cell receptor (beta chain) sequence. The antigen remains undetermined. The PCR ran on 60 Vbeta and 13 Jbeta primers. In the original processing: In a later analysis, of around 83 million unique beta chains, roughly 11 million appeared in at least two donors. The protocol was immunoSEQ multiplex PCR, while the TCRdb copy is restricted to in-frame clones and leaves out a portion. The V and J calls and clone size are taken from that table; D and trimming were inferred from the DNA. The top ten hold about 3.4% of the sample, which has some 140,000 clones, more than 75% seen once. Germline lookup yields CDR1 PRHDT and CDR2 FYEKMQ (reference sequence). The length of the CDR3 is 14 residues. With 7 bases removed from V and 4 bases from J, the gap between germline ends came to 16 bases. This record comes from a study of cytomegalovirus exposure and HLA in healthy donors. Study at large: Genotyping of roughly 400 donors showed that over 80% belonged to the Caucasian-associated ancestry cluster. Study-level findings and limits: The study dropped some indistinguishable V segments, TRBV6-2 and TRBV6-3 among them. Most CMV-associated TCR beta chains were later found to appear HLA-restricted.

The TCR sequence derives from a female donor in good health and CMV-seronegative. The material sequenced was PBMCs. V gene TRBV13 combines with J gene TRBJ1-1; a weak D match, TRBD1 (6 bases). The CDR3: CASIQGLSGTEAFF. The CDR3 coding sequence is TGTGCCAGCATACAGGGTTTATCGGGCACTGAAGCTTTCTTT.